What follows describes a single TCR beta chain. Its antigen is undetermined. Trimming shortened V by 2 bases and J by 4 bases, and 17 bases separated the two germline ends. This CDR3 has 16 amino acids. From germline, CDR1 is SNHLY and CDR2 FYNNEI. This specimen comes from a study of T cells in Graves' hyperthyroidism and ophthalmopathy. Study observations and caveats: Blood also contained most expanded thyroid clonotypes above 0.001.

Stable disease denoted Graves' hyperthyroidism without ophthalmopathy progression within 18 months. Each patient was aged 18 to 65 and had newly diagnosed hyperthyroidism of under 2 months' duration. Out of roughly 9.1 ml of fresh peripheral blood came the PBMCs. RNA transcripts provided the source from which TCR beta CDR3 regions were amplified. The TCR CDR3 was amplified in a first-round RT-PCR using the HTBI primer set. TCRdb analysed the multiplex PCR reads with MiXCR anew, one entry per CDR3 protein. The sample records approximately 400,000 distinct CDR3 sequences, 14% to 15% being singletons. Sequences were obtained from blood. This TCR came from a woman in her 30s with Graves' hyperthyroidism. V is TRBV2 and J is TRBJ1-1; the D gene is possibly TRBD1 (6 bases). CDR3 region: CASSENRDRVGTEAFF. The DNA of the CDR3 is TGTGCCAGCAGTGAAAACAGGGATCGAGTTGGCACTGAAGCTTTCTTT. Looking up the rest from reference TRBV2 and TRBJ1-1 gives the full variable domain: EPEVTQTPSHQVTQMGQEVILRCVPISNHLYFYWYRQILGQKVEFLVSFYNNEISEKSEIFDDQFSVERPDGSNFTLKIRSTKLEDSAMYFCASSENRDRVGTEAFFGQGTRLTVV.